Below are 15 T cell receptor beta chains sequenced from a single sample in a study of circulating and synovial CD4+ cells in juvenile arthritis. Data came from immunoSEQ multiplex PCR; TCRdb stores just in-frame clones and leaves some out. Here the sample spans about 36,000 clones, roughly 94% being singletons. The sequenced sample was CD4+ T cells from blood. The source is a human donor with juvenile idiopathic arthritis.

The gene calls are TRBV9 and TRBJ2-1; perhaps TRBD1 as D (6 bases). V was trimmed by 1 base and J by 9 bases, leaving 8 bases between them. The CDR3 is made up of 12 amino acids. Germline V CDR1 and CDR2: SGDLS, YYNGEE. CDR3 coding DNA: TGTGCCAGCAGCGTAATAGGGGGTGAGCAGTTCTTC. The encoded protein is CASSVIGGEQFF.

This chain uses TRBV11-2 with TRBJ1-1; 7 bases align to TRBD1. V was clipped by 5 bases and J by 7 bases; unmatched bases: 7. The CDR3 is made up of 13 amino acids. The germline CDR1 and CDR2 sequences are SGHAT and FQNNGV. The chain's CDR3 is CASSPGGGLEAFF. The DNA of the CDR3 is TGTGCCAGCAGCCCAGGGGGTGGTCTTGAAGCTTTCTTT.

The rearrangement joins TRBV4-1 to TRBJ2-2; TRBD1 might be the D (6 bases). This CDR3 is built from 15 residues. From germline, CDR1 is MGHRA and CDR2 YSYEKL. Trimming shortened V by 5 bases and J by 0 bases, and 10 bases separated the two germline ends. The CDR3 sequence is CASSGRTANTGELFF. The CDR3 coding sequence is TGCGCCAGCAGCGGCCGGACAGCGAACACCGGGGAGCTGTTTTTT.

V and J are TRBV30 and TRBJ1-2; tentatively, D is TRBD1 (6 bases). Looked up from germline, CDR1 is GTSNPN and CDR2 is SVGIG (reference sequence). V lost 0 bases and J 5 bases, leaving 10 bases between the germline ends. This CDR3 spans 13 amino acids. The CDR3 reads CAWSVLQGYGYTF. CDR3 in DNA: TGTGCCTGGAGTGTTTTACAGGGATATGGCTACACCTTC.

The rearrangement uses TRBV18 and TRBJ2-5, with D maybe TRBD2 (5 bases). Germline V lookup: CDR1 KGHSH, CDR2 LQKENI. V was cut by 3 bases and J by 2 bases, with 19 bases left in between. CDR3 length equals 17 residues. The chain's CDR3 is CASSPLRRGPTQETQYF. The CDR3 region has the DNA TGTGCCAGCTCACCTCTACGACGAGGGCCGACGCAAGAGACCCAGTACTTC.

The chain carries TRBV19 and TRBJ1-1; D is possibly TRBD1 (6 bases). The CDR3 is made up of 16 amino acids. Germline V CDR1 and CDR2: LNHDA, SQIVND (reference sequence). Trimming stripped 3 bases from V and 4 bases from J, with 18 bases between. The CDR3 sequence: CASSIFGGHTGTEAFF. CDR3 DNA: TGTGCCAGTAGTATTTTCGGGGGGCACACGGGCACTGAAGCTTTCTTT.

This rearrangement joins TRBV9 to TRBJ2-1, with 11 bases that match TRBD1. This CDR3 is 21 amino acids long. The ends lost 4 bases at V and 9 bases at J; junction bases unmatched: 27. Germline V gives CDR1 SGDLS, CDR2 YYNGEE. The CDR3 nucleotides read TGTGCCAGCAGCCCCAGAGGGGGGGACACCGGACAGGGGGCTCTTTTGGGTGAGCAGTTCTTC. The encoded protein is CASSPRGGDTGQGALLGEQFF.

The J gene is TRBJ2-3, the V gene TRBV6-1, with TRBD2 as a possible D gene (6 bases). The V gene lost 6 bases and the J gene lost 0 bases, with 7 bases spanning the gap. Germline V gene sequence: CDR1 MNHNS, CDR2 SASEGT. This CDR3 spans 13 amino acids. CDR3 residues: CASSGGSTDTQYF. For the CDR3, the DNA is TGTGCCAGCAGCGGGGGTAGCACAGATACGCAGTATTTT.

This sequence joins TRBV11-1 and TRBJ2-7; 7 positions match TRBD1. V gave up 5 bases and J gave up 3 bases; unmatched junction bases: 7. CDR1 and CDR2 (germline): SGHAT, FQDESV (reference sequence). The CDR3 covers 14 residues. The CDR3: CASSLDRVVYEQYF. In DNA, the CDR3 is TGTGCCAGCAGCCTCGACAGGGTGGTCTACGAGCAGTACTTC.

This clone was found once. The chain employs TRBV4-1 and TRBJ2-5; 11 nucleotides agree with TRBD2. This CDR3 has 18 amino acids. V trimming: 0 bases; J trimming: 1 base; junction bases outside the gene matches: 7. CDR1 MGHRA and CDR2 YSYEKL come from the germline V gene. CDR3 bases: TGCGCCAGCAGCCAAGATAAAACTAGCGGGGGCCGCCAAGAGACCCAGTACTTC. It yields the protein CASSQDKTSGGRQETQYF.

The CDR3 spells CASSEARAVQIHTIYF. CDR3 nucleotides: TGTGCCAGCAGTGAAGCCAGGGCGGTACAAATCCACACCATATATTTT. The rearrangement links TRBV2 to TRBJ1-3; a possible D gene is TRBD1 (5 bases). The CDR3 has 16 amino acids. The V end lost 0 bases, the J end lost 8 bases, and 17 bases lay between the germline ends. Germline V gene sequence: CDR1 SNHLY, CDR2 FYNNEI.

V is TRBV27 and J is TRBJ2-2; maybe TRBD1 (7 bases). V gave up 5 bases and J gave up 4 bases, with 14 bases separating them. Germline CDR1 MNHEY, CDR2 SMNVEV (reference sequence). CDR3 length equals 15 residues. The CDR3, as DNA: TGTGCCAGCAGTGCCGGGACAGCGGGCACCGGGGAGCTGTTTTTT. Translation gives CASSAGTAGTGELFF.

DNA for the CDR3: TGTGCCAGTAGTATAAGAGGGTGGATCAATCAGCCCCAGCATTTT. Translated: CASSIRGWINQPQHF. The chain couples TRBV19 to TRBJ1-5; D gene ambiguous. The V end was cut by 2 bases, the J end by 3 bases, with 11 bases between. The CDR3 is 15 amino acids. Germline V gene data show CDR1 as LNHDA and CDR2 as SQIVND (reference sequence).

This chain connects TRBV9 to TRBJ1-2; the match to TRBD1 covers 9 bases. Trimming removed 0 bases from V and 2 bases from J; junction bases left unmatched: 2. Germline V gene lookup returns CDR1 SGDLS and CDR2 YYNGEE. This CDR3 has 15 amino acids. The CDR3 region has the DNA TGTGCCAGCAGCGTAGAAACAGGGGGCAACTATGGCTACACCTTC. Translating it yields CASSVETGGNYGYTF.

The chain recombines TRBV7-2 with TRBJ2-6; TRBD1 matches 8 bases. This CDR3 is 15 amino acids long. Germline V gene sequence: CDR1 SGHTA, CDR2 FQGNSA. The V gene end was trimmed by 6 bases and the J gene end by 0 bases; junction bases not matched to a gene: 1. CDR3 nucleotide sequence: TGTGCCAGCAGGGACAGGGACTCTGGGGCCAACGTCCTGACTTTC. It translates to CASRDRDSGANVLTF.